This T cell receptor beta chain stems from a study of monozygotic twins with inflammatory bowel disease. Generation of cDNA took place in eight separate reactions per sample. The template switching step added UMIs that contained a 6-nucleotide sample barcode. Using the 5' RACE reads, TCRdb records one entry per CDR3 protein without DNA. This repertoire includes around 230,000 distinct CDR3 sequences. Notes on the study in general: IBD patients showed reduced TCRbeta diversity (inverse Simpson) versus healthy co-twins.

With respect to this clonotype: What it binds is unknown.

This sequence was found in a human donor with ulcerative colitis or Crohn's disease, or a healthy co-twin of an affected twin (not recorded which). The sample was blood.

CDR3 in amino acids: CASSIQTGPQPQHF. V gene TRBV19 combines with J gene TRBJ1-5; the D gene TCRdb calls, TRBD1, cannot be checked with no DNA. CDR1 is LNHDA, CDR2 SQIVND, per germline (reference sequence). The CDR3 contains 14 residues.